This TCR beta chain stems from a study of T cell responses to AZD1222 COVID-19 vaccine. Notes on the study in general: CD4 TCRs associated with vaccination spanned spike, dominating at 160-218 and 743-854. Just five to seven AZD1222 recipients tested seropositive at baseline. In a largely white British group with more females than males, clonal diversity was possibly underestimated.

A word on this clone: Its antigen is unidentified.

The protocol was immunoSEQ multiplex PCR, while the TCRdb copy is restricted to in-frame clones and leaves out a portion. This table has about 190,000 clones, roughly 90% appearing once. The CDR3 extends over 16 amino acids. V lost 4 bases and J lost 3; bases outside the gene matches: 9. Germline V gives CDR1 SGHTA, CDR2 FQGNSA. The chain joins TRBV7-2 to TRBJ2-3, with 8 bases that match TRBD1. This specimen consisted of peripheral blood, obtained on day 0 of AZD1222 vaccination. The source is an adult in good health. The DNA for the CDR3 is TGTGCCAGCAGCTACAAAACAGGGGGTAGAACAGATACGCAGTATTTT. Its translation: CASSYKTGGRTDTQYF.